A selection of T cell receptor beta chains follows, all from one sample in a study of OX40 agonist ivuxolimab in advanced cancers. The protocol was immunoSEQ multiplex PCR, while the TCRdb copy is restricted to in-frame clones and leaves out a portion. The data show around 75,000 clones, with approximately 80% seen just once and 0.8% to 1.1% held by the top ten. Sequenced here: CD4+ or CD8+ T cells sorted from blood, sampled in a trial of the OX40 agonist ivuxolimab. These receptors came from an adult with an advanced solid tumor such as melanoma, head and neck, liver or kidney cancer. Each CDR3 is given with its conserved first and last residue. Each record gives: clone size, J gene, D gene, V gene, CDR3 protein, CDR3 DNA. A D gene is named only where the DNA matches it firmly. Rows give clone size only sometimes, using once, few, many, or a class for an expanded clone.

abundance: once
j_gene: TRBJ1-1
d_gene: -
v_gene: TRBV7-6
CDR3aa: CASSLAPSRQEAFF
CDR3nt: TGTGCCAGCAGCTTAGCCCCAAGTCGGCAAGAAGCTTTCTTT

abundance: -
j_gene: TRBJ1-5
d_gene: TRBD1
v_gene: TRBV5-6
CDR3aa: CASSLRGGYQPQHF
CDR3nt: TGTGCCAGCAGCTTACGAGGGGGCTACCAGCCCCAGCATTTT

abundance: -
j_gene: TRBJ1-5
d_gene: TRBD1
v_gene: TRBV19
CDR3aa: CASSTGQGGWPQHF
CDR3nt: TGTGCCAGTAGTACCGGACAGGGGGGATGGCCCCAGCATTTT

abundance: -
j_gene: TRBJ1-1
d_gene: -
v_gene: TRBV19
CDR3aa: CASSIGAGRVYTEAFF
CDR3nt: TGTGCCAGTAGTATAGGAGCGGGCAGGGTGTACACTGAAGCTTTCTTT

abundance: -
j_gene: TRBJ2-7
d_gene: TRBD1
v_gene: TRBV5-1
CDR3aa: CASSGQRTGYEQYF
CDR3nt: TGCGCCAGCAGCGGACAACGGACAGGCTACGAGCAGTACTTC

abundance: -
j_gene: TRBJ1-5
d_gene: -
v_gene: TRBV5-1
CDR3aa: CASSLWSDQPQHF
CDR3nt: TGCGCCAGCAGCTTGTGGAGTGATCAGCCCCAGCATTTT

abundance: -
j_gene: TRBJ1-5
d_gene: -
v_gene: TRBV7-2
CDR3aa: CASSLQGNQPQHF
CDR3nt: TGTGCCAGCAGCTTACAGGGTAATCAGCCCCAGCATTTT

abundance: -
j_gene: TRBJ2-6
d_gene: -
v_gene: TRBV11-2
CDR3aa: CASSLRRSGANVLTF
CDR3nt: TGTGCCAGCAGCTTAAGGCGCTCTGGGGCCAACGTCCTGACTTTC

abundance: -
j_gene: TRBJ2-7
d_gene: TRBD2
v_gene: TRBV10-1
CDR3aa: CASSAGTRSYEQYF
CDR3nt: TGCGCCAGCAGTGCGGGGACTAGATCCTACGAGCAGTACTTC

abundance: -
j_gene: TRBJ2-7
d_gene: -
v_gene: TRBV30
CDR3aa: CAWSSLRTYEQYF
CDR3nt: TGTGCCTGGAGTAGCCTTCGAACCTACGAGCAGTACTTC

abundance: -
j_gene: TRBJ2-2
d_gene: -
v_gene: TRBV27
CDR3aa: CASSYSGGRNTGELFF
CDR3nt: TGTGCCAGCAGCTACTCTGGGGGGCGTAACACCGGGGAGCTGTTTTTT

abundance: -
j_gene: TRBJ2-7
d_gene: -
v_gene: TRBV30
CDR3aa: CAWKRGGPPYEQYF
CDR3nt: TGTGCCTGGAAGAGGGGCGGACCACCCTACGAGCAGTACTTC

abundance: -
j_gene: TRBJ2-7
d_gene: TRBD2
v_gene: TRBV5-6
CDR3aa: CASSFPGLAYEQYF
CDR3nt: TGTGCCAGCAGCTTTCCAGGACTAGCCTACGAGCAGTACTTC

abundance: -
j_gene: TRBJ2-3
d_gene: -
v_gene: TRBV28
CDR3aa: CASSITKNPDTQYF
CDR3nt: TGTGCCAGCAGTATAACGAAGAACCCAGATACGCAGTATTTT

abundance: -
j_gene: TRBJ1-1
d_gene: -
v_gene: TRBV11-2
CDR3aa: CASSLDLQGLGTEAFF
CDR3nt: TGTGCCAGCAGCTTAGATTTGCAGGGACTGGGCACTGAAGCTTTCTTT

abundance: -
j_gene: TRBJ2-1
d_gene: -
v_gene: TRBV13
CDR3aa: CASSLQRLREQFF
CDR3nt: TGTGCCAGCAGCTTACAGAGGCTGCGGGAGCAGTTCTTC

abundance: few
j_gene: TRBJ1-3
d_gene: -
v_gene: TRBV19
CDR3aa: CASSIGTQVRSGNTIYF
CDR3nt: TGTGCCAGTAGTATCGGGACCCAGGTTCGCTCTGGAAACACCATATATTTT

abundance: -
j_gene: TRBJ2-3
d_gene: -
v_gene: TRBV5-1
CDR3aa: CASSLALRDTQYF
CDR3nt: TGCGCCAGCAGCTTGGCCCTGCGTGATACGCAGTATTTT

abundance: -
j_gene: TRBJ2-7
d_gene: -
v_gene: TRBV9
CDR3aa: CASSRAGQLTYEQYF
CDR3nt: TGTGCCAGCAGCCGGGCGGGACAACTGACCTACGAGCAGTACTTC

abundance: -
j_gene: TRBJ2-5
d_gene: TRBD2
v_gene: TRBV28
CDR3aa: CASSRGLAGGLETQYF
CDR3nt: TGTGCCAGCAGCCGAGGACTAGCGGGCGGCCTAGAGACCCAGTACTTC

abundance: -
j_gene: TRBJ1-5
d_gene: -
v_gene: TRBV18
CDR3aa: CASSPVRSGQPQHF
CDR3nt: TGTGCCAGCTCACCAGTGCGGTCGGGCCAGCCCCAGCATTTT

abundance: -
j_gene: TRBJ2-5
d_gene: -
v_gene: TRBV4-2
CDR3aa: CASSQGTPGLGQETQYF
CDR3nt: TGTGCCAGCAGCCAGGGTACTCCCGGACTGGGCCAAGAGACCCAGTACTTC

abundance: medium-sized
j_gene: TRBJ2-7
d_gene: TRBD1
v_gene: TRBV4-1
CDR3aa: CASSQVGTGKYEQYF
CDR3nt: TGCGCCAGCAGCCAAGTAGGGACAGGGAAGTACGAGCAGTACTTC

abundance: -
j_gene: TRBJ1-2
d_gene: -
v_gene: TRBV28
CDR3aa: CASSSPGGRGYGYTF
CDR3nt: TGTGCCAGCAGTTCTCCGGGGGGGCGCGGCTATGGCTACACCTTC

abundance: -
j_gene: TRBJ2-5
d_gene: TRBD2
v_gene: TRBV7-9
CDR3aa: CASSSGTSGGAVETQYF
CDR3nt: TGTGCCAGCAGCTCCGGGACTAGCGGGGGGGCCGTAGAGACCCAGTACTTC

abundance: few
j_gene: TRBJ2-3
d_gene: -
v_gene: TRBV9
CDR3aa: CASSAQGSRVTDTQYF
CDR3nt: TGTGCCAGCAGCGCCCAGGGGAGTAGGGTCACAGATACGCAGTATTTT

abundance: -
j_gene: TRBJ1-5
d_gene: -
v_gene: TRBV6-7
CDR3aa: CASLPRERISNQPQHF
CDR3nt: TGTGCCAGCCTACCGAGGGAACGTATTAGCAATCAGCCCCAGCATTTT

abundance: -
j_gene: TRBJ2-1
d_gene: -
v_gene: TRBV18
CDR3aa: CASSPPPDGNNEQFF
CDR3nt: TGTGCCAGCTCACCACCCCCCGATGGGAACAATGAGCAGTTCTTC

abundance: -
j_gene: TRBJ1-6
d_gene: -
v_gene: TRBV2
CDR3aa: CASTARQNSPLHF
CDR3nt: TGTGCCAGCACCGCTCGACAGAATTCACCCCTCCACTTT

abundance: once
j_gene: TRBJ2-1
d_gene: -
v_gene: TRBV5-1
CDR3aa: CASSLAGRGGYNEQFF
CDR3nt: TGCGCCAGCAGCTTGGCAGGCAGGGGAGGTTATAATGAGCAGTTCTTC

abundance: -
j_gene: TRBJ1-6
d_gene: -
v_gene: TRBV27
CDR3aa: CASSLQGRNSPLHF
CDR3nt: TGTGCCAGCAGTTTGCAGGGTAGGAATTCACCCCTCCACTTT

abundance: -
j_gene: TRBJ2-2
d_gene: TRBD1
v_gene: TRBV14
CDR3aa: CASSRQGTGELFF
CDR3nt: TGTGCCAGCAGCCGACAGGGTACCGGGGAGCTGTTTTTT

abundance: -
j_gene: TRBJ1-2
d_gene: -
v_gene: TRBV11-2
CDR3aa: CASSFSEYGYTF
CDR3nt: TGTGCCAGCAGCTTCTCAGAATATGGCTACACCTTC

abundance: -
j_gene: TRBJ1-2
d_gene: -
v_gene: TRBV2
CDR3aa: CASSPTGLYGYTF
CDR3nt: TGTGCCAGCAGTCCTACAGGGCTCTATGGCTACACCTTC

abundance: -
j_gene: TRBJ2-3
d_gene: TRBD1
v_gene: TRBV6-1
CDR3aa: CASGQGQPWQYF
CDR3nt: TGTGCCAGCGGACAGGGGCAACCGTGGCAGTATTTT

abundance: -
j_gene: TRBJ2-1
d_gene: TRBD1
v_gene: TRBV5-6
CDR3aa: CASSLGDRLYNEQFF
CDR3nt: TGTGCCAGCAGCTTGGGGGACAGGCTCTACAATGAGCAGTTCTTC

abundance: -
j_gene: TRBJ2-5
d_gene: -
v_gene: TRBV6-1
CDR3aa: CASQRQRIYF
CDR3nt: TGTGCCTCTCAACGGCAACGTATTTACTTC

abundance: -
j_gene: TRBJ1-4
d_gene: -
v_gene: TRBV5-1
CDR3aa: CASRRDGPTNEKLFF
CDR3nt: TGCGCCAGCAGGCGGGACGGCCCAACTAATGAAAAACTGTTTTTT

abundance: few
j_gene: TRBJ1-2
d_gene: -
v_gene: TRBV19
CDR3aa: CASSIYLAGADGYTF
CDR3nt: TGTGCCAGTAGTATATATTTGGCAGGGGCTGATGGCTACACCTTC

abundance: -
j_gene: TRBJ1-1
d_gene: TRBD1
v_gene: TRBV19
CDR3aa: CASSIDRENTEAFF
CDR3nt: TGTGCCAGTAGTATTGACAGGGAGAACACTGAAGCTTTCTTT

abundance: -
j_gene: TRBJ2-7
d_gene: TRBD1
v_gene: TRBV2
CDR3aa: CASSKGQGNGEQYF
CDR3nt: TGTGCCAGCAGTAAAGGACAGGGGAACGGCGAGCAGTACTTC

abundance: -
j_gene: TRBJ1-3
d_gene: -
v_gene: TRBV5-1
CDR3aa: CASSNGLSERGNTIYF
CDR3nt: TGCGCCAGCAGCAACGGACTCTCAGAAAGGGGAAACACCATATATTTT

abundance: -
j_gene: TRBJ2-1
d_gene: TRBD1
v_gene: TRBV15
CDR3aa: CATSADRDGYLEQFF
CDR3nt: TGTGCCACCAGCGCAGACAGGGATGGTTATCTTGAGCAGTTCTTC

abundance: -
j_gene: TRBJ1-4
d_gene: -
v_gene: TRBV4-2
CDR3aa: CASSQGLREATNEKLFF
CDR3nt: TGTGCCAGCAGCCAAGGGCTTCGGGAGGCAACTAATGAAAAACTGTTTTTT

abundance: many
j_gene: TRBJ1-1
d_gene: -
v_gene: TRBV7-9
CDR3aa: CASSLALNTEAFF
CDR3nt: TGTGCCAGCAGCTTAGCGCTCAACACTGAAGCTTTCTTT

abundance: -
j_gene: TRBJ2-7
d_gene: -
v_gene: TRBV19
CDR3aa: CASSPDVGEQYF
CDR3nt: TGTGCCAGTAGTCCAGACGTGGGAGAGCAGTACTTC

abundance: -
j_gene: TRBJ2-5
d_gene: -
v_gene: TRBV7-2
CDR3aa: CASSPGARETQYF
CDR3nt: TGTGCCAGCAGCCCAGGGGCCAGGGAGACCCAGTACTTC

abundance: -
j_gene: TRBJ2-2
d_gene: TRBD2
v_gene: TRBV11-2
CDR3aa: CASSLALGGAGELFF
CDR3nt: TGTGCCAGCAGCTTAGCTTTGGGAGGGGCCGGGGAGCTGTTTTTT

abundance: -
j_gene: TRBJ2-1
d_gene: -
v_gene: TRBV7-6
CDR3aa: CASTTGPSYNEQFF
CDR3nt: TGTGCCAGCACCACAGGGCCCTCCTACAATGAGCAGTTCTTC

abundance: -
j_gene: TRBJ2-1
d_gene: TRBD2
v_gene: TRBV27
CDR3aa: CASSSFSGAYNEQFF
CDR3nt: TGTGCCAGCAGTTCGTTTAGCGGGGCCTACAATGAGCAGTTCTTC

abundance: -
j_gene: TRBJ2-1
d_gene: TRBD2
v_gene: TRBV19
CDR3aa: CASTRTRLAGQRDEQFF
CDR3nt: TGTGCCAGTACCCGAACCCGACTAGCGGGGCAAAGGGATGAGCAGTTCTTC

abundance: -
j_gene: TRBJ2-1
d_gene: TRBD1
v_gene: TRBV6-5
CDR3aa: CASSYSGTAYNEQFF
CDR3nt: TGTGCCAGCAGTTACTCCGGGACAGCCTACAATGAGCAGTTCTTC

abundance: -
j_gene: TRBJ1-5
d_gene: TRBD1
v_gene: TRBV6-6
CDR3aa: CASSYSPTGRVQPQHF
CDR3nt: TGTGCCAGCAGTTACTCGCCGACAGGGAGGGTACAGCCCCAGCATTTT

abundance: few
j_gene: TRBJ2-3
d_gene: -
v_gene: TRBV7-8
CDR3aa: CASTTTRTTDTQYF
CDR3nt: TGTGCCAGCACCACAACTAGGACCACAGATACGCAGTATTTT